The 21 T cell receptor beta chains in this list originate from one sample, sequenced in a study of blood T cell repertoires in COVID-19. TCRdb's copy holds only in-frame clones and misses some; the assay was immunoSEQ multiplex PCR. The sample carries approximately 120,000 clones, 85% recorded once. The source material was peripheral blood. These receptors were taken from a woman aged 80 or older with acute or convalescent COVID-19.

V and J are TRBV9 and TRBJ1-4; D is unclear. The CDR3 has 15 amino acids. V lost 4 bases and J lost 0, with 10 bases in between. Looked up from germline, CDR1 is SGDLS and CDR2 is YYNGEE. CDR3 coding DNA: TGTGCCAGCAGCCCCAGGCATTCAACTAATGAAAAACTGTTTTTT. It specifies CASSPRHSTNEKLFF.

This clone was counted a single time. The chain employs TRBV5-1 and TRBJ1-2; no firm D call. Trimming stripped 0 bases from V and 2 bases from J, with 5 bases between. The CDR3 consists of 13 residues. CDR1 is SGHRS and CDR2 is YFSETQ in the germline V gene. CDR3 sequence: CASSLEPNYGYTF. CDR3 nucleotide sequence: TGCGCCAGCAGCTTGGAGCCGAACTATGGCTACACCTTC.

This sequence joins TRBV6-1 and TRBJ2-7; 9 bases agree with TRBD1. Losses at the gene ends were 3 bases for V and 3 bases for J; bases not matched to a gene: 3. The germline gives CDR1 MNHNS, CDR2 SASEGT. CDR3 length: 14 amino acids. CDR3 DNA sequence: TGTGCCAGCAGTGAGGACAGGGGATACTACGAGCAGTACGTC. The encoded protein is CASSEDRGYYEQYV.

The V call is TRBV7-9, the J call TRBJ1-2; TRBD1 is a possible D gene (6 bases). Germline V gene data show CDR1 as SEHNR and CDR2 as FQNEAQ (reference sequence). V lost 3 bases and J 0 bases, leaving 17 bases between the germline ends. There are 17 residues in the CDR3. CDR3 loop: CASSFTTGSFTNYGYTF. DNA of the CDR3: TGTGCCAGCAGCTTCACCACAGGGAGCTTTACTAACTATGGCTACACCTTC.

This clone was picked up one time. In nucleotides, the CDR3 is TGTGCCAGCAAAGACAGCCTGAACACTGAAGCTTTCTTT. Residues: CASKDSLNTEAFF. V and J are TRBV6-5 and TRBJ1-1; D is perhaps TRBD1 (5 bases). Germline CDR1 reads MNHEY; CDR2 reads SVGAGI. The CDR3 extends over 13 amino acids. Deletions cut 7 bases from V and 0 bases from J, with 9 bases between.

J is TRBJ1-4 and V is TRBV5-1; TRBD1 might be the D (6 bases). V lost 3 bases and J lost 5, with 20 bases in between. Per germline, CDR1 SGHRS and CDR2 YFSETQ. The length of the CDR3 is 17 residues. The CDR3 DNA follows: TGCGCCAGCAGCTGGGGACACTCAAGAGGGGGAAATGAAAAACTGTTTTTT. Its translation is CASSWGHSRGGNEKLFF.

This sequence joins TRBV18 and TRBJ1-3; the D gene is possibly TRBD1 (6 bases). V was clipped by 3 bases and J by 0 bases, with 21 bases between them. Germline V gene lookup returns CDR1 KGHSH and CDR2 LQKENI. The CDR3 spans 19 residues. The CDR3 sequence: CASSPQAATGFSSGNTIYF. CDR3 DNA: TGTGCCAGCTCACCGCAGGCGGCTACAGGGTTCAGCTCTGGAAACACCATATATTTT. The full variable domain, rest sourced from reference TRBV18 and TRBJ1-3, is NAGVMQNPRHLVRRRGQEARLRCSPMKGHSHVYWYRQLPEEGLKFMVYLQKENIIDESGMPKERFSAEFPKEGPSILRIQQVVRGDSAAYFCASSPQAATGFSSGNTIYFGEGSWLTVV.

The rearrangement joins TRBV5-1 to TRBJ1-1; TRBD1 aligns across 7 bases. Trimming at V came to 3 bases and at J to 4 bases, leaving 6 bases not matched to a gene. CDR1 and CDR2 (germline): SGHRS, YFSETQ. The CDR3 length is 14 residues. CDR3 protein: CASSSWDSFTEAFF. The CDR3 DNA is TGCGCCAGCAGCTCTTGGGACAGCTTCACTGAAGCTTTCTTT.

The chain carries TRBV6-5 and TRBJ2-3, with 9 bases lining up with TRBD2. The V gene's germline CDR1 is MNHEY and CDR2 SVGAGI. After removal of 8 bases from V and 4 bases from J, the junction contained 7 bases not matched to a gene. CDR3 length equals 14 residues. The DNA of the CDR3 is TGTGCCAGCGGGGCGGGGGGGCACTCAGATACGCAGTATTTT. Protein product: CASGAGGHSDTQYF.

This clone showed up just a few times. CDR3 DNA sequence: TGCGCCAGCAGCTTGGATGGATCGGAGCGTGGCTACACCTTC. Amino acid sequence: CASSLDGSERGYTF. The gene calls are TRBV5-1 and TRBJ1-2, with no clear D. V was pared by 0 bases and J by 7 bases, with 13 bases between. The CDR3 consists of 14 residues. Germline CDR1 SGHRS, CDR2 YFSETQ.

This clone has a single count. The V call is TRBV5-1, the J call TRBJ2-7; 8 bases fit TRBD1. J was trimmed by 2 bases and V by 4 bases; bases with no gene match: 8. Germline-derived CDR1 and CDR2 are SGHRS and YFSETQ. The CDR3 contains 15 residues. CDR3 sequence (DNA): TGCGCCAGCAGCGCCCCGGACAGGGAAACCTACGAGCAGTACTTC. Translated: CASSAPDRETYEQYF. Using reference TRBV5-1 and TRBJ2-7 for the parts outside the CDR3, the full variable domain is KAGVTQTPRYLIKTRGQQVTLSCSPISGHRSVSWYQQTPGQGLQFLFEYFSETQRNKGNFPGRFSGRQFSNSRSEMNVSTLELGDSALYLCASSAPDRETYEQYFGPGTRLTVT.

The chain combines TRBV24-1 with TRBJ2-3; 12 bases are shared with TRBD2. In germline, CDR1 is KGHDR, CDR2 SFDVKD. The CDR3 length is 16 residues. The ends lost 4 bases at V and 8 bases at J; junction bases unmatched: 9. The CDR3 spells CATSDNTSGGSGTQYF. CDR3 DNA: TGTGCCACCAGTGACAATACTAGCGGGGGGTCTGGTACGCAGTATTTT.

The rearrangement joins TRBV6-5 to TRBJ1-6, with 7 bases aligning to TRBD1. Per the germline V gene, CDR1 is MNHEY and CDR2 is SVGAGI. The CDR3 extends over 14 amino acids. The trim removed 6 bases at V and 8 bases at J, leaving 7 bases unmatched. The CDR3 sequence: CASSLPGQYSPLHF. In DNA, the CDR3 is TGTGCCAGCAGCCTACCGGGACAGTATTCACCCCTCCACTTT.

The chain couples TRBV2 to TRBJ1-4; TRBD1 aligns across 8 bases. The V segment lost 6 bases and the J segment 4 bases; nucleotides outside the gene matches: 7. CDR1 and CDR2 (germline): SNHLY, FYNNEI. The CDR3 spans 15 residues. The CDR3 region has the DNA TGTGCCAGCAGGTTTCAGACAGGGGATAATGAAAAACTGTTTTTT. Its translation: CASRFQTGDNEKLFF.

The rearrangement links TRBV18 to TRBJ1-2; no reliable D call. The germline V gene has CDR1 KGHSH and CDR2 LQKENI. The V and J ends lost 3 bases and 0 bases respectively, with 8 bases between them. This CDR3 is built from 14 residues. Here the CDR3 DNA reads TGTGCCAGCTCACCCACTACGACTAACTATGGCTACACCTTC. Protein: CASSPTTTNYGYTF.

The CDR3 nucleotides are TGTGCCAGCAGTTACTTTTTACAGGGCGGGGAGCTGTTTTTT. This translates into CASSYFLQGGELFF. The chain carries TRBV6-5 and TRBJ2-2; a weak D match, TRBD1 (6 bases). With 1 base removed from V and 7 bases from J, the gap between germline ends came to 10 bases. CDR3 length: 14 residues. Germline CDR1 and CDR2: MNHEY and SVGAGI.

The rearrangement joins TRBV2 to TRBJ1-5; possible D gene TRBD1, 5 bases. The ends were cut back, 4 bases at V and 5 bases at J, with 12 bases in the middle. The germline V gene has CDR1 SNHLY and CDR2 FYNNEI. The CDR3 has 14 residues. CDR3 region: CASSAGQRDQPQHF. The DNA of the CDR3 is TGTGCCAGCAGTGCAGGGCAGCGGGATCAGCCCCAGCATTTT.

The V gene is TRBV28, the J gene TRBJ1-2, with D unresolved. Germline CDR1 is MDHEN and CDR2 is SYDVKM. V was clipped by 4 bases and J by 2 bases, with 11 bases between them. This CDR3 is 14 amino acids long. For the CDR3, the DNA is TGTGCCAGCAGTTACTTTGGGCCCAACTATGGCTACACCTTC. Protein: CASSYFGPNYGYTF.

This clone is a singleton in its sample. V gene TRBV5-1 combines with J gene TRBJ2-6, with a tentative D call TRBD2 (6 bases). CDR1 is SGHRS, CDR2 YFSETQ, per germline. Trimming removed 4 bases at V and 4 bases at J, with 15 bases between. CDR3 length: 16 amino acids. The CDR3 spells CASSQVGTLGANVLTF. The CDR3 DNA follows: TGCGCCAGCAGCCAAGTCGGGACTTTGGGGGCCAACGTCCTGACTTTC.

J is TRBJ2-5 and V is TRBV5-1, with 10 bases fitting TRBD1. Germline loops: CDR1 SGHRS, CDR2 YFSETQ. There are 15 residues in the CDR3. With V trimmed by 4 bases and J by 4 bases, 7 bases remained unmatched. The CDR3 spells CASSLFGQGGETQYF. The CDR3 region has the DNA TGCGCCAGCAGCCTTTTTGGACAGGGGGGAGAGACCCAGTACTTC.

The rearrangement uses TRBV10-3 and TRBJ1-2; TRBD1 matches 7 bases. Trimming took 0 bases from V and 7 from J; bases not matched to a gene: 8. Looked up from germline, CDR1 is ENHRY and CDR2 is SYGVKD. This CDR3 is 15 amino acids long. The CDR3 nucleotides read TGTGCCATCAGTGAGTCATGGACAGGATCGGGTGGCTACACCTTC. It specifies CAISESWTGSGGYTF.